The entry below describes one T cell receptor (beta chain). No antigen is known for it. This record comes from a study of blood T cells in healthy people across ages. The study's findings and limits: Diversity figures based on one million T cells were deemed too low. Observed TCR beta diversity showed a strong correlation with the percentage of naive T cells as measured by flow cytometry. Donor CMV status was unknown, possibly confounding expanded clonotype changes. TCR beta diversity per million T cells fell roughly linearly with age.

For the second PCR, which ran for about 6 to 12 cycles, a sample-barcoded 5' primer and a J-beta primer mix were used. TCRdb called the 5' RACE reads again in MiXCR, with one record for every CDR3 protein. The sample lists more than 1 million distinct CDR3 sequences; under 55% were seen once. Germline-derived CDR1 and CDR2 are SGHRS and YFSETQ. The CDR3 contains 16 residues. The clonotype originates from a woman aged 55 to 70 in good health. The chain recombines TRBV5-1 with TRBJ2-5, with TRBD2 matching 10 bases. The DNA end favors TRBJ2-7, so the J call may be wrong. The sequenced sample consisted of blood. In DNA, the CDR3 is TGCGCCAGCAGCTCGGATCCCGCTAGCGGGAGATACGAGCAGTACTTC. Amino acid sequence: CASSSDPASGRYEQYF.